This T cell receptor (beta chain) stems from a study of shared clonotypes between healthy human individuals (TCRdb year 2020). Study-wide context: A few men and a couple of women, aged 18 to 49 years, made up the cohort. For each donor, three plates each were used for CD4 naive and CD4 memory, two plates were used for CD8 naive, and one plate was used for CD8 memory. To estimate repertoire size and how much clonotype sharing occurs between individuals, the study deeply sequenced the blood TCR repertoires of five healthy adults. To increase sequencing depth and limit assay-specific biases, TCR repertoire library preparation and sequencing were carried out by different laboratories using diverse techniques. Each donor's leukapheresis produced roughly between about 0.9 and 9.5 billion PBMCs.

The CDR3 sequence holds 16 residues, the cysteine and phenylalanine included. Only the CDR3 DNA stays, 48 bases, in frame from base 1. The germline V gene yields SGHVS for CDR1 and FQNEAQ for CDR2. V lost 5 bases and J lost 5 bases, and the count of bases not matched to a germline gene is 14. Using the deep immunoSEQ assay, multiplex PCR amplified TCR CDR3 regions from genomic DNA. Genomic DNA extracted from each cell subset was distributed evenly over all wells of several immunoSEQ 96-well plates, and each plate served as one replicate. Each replicate PCR for sorted subsets received approximately 200 ng genomic DNA, equal to about 30,000 T cell genomes. The purified libraries were quantified using a Qubit 3.0 fluorometer, sized with a Bioanalyzer 2100, and then quantified again using the KAPA Library Quantification kit. A separate single-read 150-cycle Illumina NextSeq 550 flow cell was used to sequence each immunoSEQ 96-well plate. From the authors' description of their analysis: Because the immunoSEQ output held only junctional sequences and lacked quality scores, the filtering could not match the filtering applied to full-length reads. To assign V/J genes and CDR3, sequences were annotated against IMGT germline references using PyIR, a Python wrapper for IgBLAST v1.9. Reads were removed for weak V/J assignments (E-value above 1e-6), missing CDR3, stop codons, out-of-frame junctions, or ambiguous translated residues. A V3J clonotype was defined by an identical inferred V gene, J gene, and CDR3 amino acid sequence. The percentage overlap between two repertoires was calculated by dividing the number of shared unique clonotypes by the size of the smaller repertoire. RTK rarefaction, the Chao1 estimator, and Recon v2.1 estimates of unobserved clonotypes were used to assess repertoire richness. Generation probabilities for all TCRbeta clonotypes obtained by the gDNA method from several donors were computed using OLGA. This is the immuneACCESS table as TCRdb keeps it, with only in-frame sequences that have V and J called. A part of the clones is gone; compared with another copy, unresolved V genes explain less than half, and the rest is unexplained. V, J and clone size reflect that table, while D and trimming were determined from the DNA. Across this sample there are roughly 660,000 clones, with less than 95% seen only once. The ten largest clones take up 34% of the sample.

Note on this clone: Its antigen is currently not known. The record has no base qualities; no much larger clone is one base away.

The donors were healthy, HIV-negative adults with no recently reported acute infections or vaccinations. All donors were Caucasian adults living in Nashville, Tennessee, USA. CD8 memory samples combined magnetically selected CD45RO+ cells with CCR7-negative CD45RA+ effector memory (TemRA) cells. Blood was obtained by leukapheresis, after which PBMCs were separated by Ficoll-Histopaque density gradient centrifugation and cryopreserved in liquid nitrogen vapor phase. Analytical flow cytometry was used to check the purity and quantity of each magnetically sorted T cell population. Genomic DNA was isolated from every sorted fraction and measured by UV absorbance on a Nanodrop 2000c. The research as a whole found: Naive subsets generally had larger estimated clonotype richness than memory subsets. Higher generation probabilities were observed for clonotypes shared by all four sorted-subset donors than for non-shared clonotypes. Sampling was limited to blood, and TCR repertoires in tissue likely differ from TCR repertoires in blood. Because the study included a small number of donors, the genetic and exposure-history diversity represented was limited. Pairwise subsampling led to the expectation that sequencing depth would affect the degree of clonotype sharing among donors. About 5% of naive CD4, 3.5% of naive CD8, approximately 2.2% of memory CD4, and roughly 0.4% of memory CD8 clonotypes were shared across several donors. Even with the large sequencing depth, rarefaction of the sorted-subset datasets indicated that sequencing was incomplete.

The sample taken for sequencing was memory CD8+ T cells from PBMCs. The cell subset or site label for this specimen denotes: CD45RO+ cells pooled with CCR7-negative TemRA cells. The rearrangement joined TRBV7-8 to TRBJ1-1, and 7 junctional nucleotides match TRBD1. The clonotype originates from a man between 18 and 29 years old in good health. Some clones in this sample may be carry-over from other donors' samples. This receptor has the CDR3 CASSPPGGQGGTEAFF. The bases are TGTGCCAGCAGCCCCCCGGGTGGGCAGGGGGGTACTGAAGCTTTCTTT.